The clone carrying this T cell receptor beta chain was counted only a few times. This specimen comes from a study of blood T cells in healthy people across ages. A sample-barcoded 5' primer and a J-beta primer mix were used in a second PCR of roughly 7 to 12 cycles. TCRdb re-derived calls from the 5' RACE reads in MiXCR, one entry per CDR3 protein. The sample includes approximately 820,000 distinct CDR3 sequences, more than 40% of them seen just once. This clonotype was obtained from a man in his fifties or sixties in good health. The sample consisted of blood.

CDR3 in DNA: TGTGCCAGCAGTGACCGACAGGTTTTTTACGAGCAGTACTTC. It codes for CASSDRQVFYEQYF. This rearrangement joins TRBV12-3 or TRBV12-4 to TRBJ2-7, with a weak D call TRBD1 (6 bases). CDR3 length: 14 amino acids. The germline V and J ends were trimmed by 5 bases and 4 bases, with 15 bases remaining between them.